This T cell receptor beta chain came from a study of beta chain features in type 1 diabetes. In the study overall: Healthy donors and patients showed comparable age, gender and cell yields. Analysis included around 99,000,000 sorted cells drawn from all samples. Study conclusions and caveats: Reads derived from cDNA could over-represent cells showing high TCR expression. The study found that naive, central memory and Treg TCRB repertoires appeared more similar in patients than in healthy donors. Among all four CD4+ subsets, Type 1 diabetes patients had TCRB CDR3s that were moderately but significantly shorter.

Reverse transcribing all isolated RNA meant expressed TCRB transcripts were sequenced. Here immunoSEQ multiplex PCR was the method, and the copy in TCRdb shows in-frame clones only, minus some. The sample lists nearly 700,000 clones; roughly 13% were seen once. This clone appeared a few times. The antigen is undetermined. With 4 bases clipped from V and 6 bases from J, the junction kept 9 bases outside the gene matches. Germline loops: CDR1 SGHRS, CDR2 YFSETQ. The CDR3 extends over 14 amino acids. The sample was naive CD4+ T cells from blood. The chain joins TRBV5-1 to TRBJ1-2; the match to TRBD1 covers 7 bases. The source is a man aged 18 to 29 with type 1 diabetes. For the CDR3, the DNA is TGCGCCAGCAGCCCCCCCGGGACAGTGAATGGCTACACCTTC. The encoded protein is CASSPPGTVNGYTF.